A single sample gave rise to the 17 T cell receptor beta chains below, sequenced in a study of blood T cell repertoires in COVID-19. The assay was immunoSEQ multiplex PCR, and TCRdb's table has in-frame clones only and misses some. The top ten clones hold 13% to 15% of a sample with approximately 160,000 clones, more than 70% of them seen once. Sequenced input: peripheral blood. These receptors were collected from a young man with active or convalescent COVID-19.

This clone was seen a handful of times. The V call is TRBV5-6, the J call TRBJ2-1; 11 bases are a match to TRBD2. V trimming: 3 bases; J trimming: 6 bases; junction bases outside the gene matches: 8. The CDR3 spans 16 residues. Germline V gives CDR1 SGHDT, CDR2 YYEEEE. The CDR3 DNA reads TGTGCCAGCAGCTACGATCTAGCGGGAGGCCTCAATGAGCAGTTCTTC. It specifies CASSYDLAGGLNEQFF. The complete variable domain, with remaining parts taken from reference TRBV5-6 and TRBJ2-1, reads DAGVTQSPTHLIKTRGQQVTLRCSPKSGHDTVSWYQQALGQGPQFIFQYYEEEERQRGNFPDRFSGHQFPNYSSELNVNALLLGDSALYLCASSYDLAGGLNEQFFGPGTRLTVL.

The V and J genes are TRBV5-5 and TRBJ2-3, with D possibly TRBD2 on 6 matching bases. Trimming removed 0 bases at V and 2 bases at J, with 13 bases between. The CDR3 is 16 residues long. Looked up from germline, CDR1 is SGHKS and CDR2 is YYEKEE (reference sequence). The DNA for the CDR3 is TGTGCCAGCAGCTTGGTCGGACTACCTAACACAGATACGCAGTATTTT. Protein product: CASSLVGLPNTDTQYF.

V usage is TRBV4-1 and J usage is TRBJ2-3; no definite D call. Trimming shortened V by 5 bases and J by 0 bases, and 15 bases separated the two germline ends. Germline V gene lookup returns CDR1 MGHRA and CDR2 YSYEKL. This CDR3 contains 16 residues. In DNA form, the CDR3 reads TGCGCCAGCAGCGGAGACGGGTTTAATAGCACAGATACGCAGTATTTT. It specifies CASSGDGFNSTDTQYF.

The chain joins TRBV7-9 to TRBJ2-6; TRBD1 might be the D (6 bases). Germline V gene sequence: CDR1 SEHNR, CDR2 FQNEAQ (reference sequence). The V end lost 4 bases, the J end lost 0 bases, and 10 bases lay between the germline ends. The CDR3 is made up of 16 amino acids. The CDR3 DNA sequence: TGTGCCAGCAGCTCCCGGACAGCCTCTGGGGCCAACGTCCTGACTTTC. Its protein product is CASSSRTASGANVLTF.

The chain carries TRBV5-1 and TRBJ1-5; possible D gene TRBD1, 6 bases. The CDR3 runs to 13 residues. Looked up from germline, CDR1 is SGHRS and CDR2 is YFSETQ. The V end was cut by 5 bases, the J end by 4 bases, with 10 bases between. The CDR3 here is CASSITGNQPQHF. The CDR3 DNA follows: TGCGCCAGCAGTATTACAGGGAATCAGCCCCAGCATTTT.

The chain employs TRBV2 and TRBJ1-5; TRBD1 aligns across 7 bases. The germline V gene has CDR1 SNHLY and CDR2 FYNNEI. CDR3 size: 16 residues. With V trimmed by 4 bases and J by 4 bases, 10 bases remained unmatched. CDR3 DNA sequence: TGTGCCAGCAGTGCAACCCGACAGGGACCTAATCAGCCCCAGCATTTT. This translates into CASSATRQGPNQPQHF.

This chain connects TRBV4-1 to TRBJ2-7; D is ambiguous. The length of the CDR3 is 15 residues. Between the trimmed V and J ends, which lost 0 bases and 2 bases, there was a span of 11 bases. CDR1 and CDR2 from the germline V gene are MGHRA and YSYEKL. CDR3: CASSQDWQVPYEQYF. The CDR3, as DNA: TGCGCCAGCAGCCAAGATTGGCAGGTACCCTACGAGCAGTACTTC.

This clone has just one count. The CDR3 bases are TGTGCCAGTAGTACCACCGCTGCGAGCTCCTACAATGAGCAGTTCTTC. Protein: CASSTTAASSYNEQFF. The genes are TRBV19 and TRBJ2-1; D call uncertain. The germline gives CDR1 LNHDA, CDR2 SQIVND (reference sequence). Between the trimmed V and J ends, which lost 4 bases and 0 bases, there was a span of 13 bases. The CDR3 runs to 16 residues.

J is TRBJ2-2 and V is TRBV19; tentative D call: TRBD2 (5 bases). The CDR3 is made up of 14 amino acids. V shed 6 bases and J shed 3 bases, with 11 bases lying between them. The V gene's germline CDR1 is LNHDA and CDR2 SQIVND (reference sequence). Here the CDR3 DNA reads TGTGCCAGTAGCACGCTGAGGGACACCGGGGAGCTGTTTTTT. Translating it yields CASSTLRDTGELFF.

The chain couples TRBV19 to TRBJ1-3; 7 bases agree with TRBD1. Per germline, CDR1 LNHDA and CDR2 SQIVND (reference sequence). The CDR3 covers 17 residues. The junction had 12 bases not matched to a gene; V was cut back by 5 bases and J by 2 bases. Written as DNA, the CDR3 is TGTGCCAGTAGTGCTACCCGACAGGGTTCTCCTGGAAACACCATATATTTT. Protein sequence: CASSATRQGSPGNTIYF.

This chain uses TRBV28 with TRBJ1-6; D may be TRBD1 (5 bases). Germline CDR1 reads MDHEN; CDR2 reads SYDVKM. The germline V and J ends were trimmed by 5 bases and 10 bases, with 24 bases remaining between them. This CDR3 spans 17 amino acids. In DNA, the CDR3 is TGTGCCAGCAGTCGCGATACGTGGGGCCGAGATTGGTCACCCCTCCACTTT. Translated, it gives CASSRDTWGRDWSPLHF.

The genes are TRBV19 and TRBJ2-4; 10 bases line up with TRBD1. Trimming at V came to 4 bases and at J to 2 bases, leaving 11 bases not matched to a gene. The CDR3 sequence is 18 residues long. Per the germline V gene, CDR1 is LNHDA and CDR2 is SQIVND (reference sequence). The CDR3 spells CASSTDRGIPLSKNIQYF. The CDR3 nucleotides are TGTGCCAGTAGTACGGACAGGGGGATCCCCCTGTCCAAAAACATTCAGTACTTC.

The V gene is TRBV19, the J gene TRBJ2-6, with a possible D match to TRBD1 (6 bases). This CDR3 spans 15 amino acids. Trimming shortened V by 10 bases and J by 0 bases, and 13 bases separated the two germline ends. Looked up from germline, CDR1 is LNHDA and CDR2 is SQIVND (reference sequence). CDR3 protein: CATRQGSSGANVLTF. The CDR3 nucleotides read TGTGCCACCCGCCAGGGGAGCTCTGGGGCCAACGTCCTGACTTTC.

This chain joins TRBV6-6 and TRBJ1-2, with TRBD1 matching over 7 bases. Germline CDR1 MNHNY, CDR2 SVGAGI (reference sequence). This CDR3 region has 11 residues. V was pared by 10 bases and J by 6 bases, with 5 bases of the junction left unmatched. The DNA of the CDR3 is TGTGCCACTTCCCAGGGGGATGGCTACACCTTC. The encoded protein is CATSQGDGYTF.

The J gene is TRBJ2-7, the V gene TRBV4-1; 7 bases are a match to TRBD2. J gave up 0 bases and V 3 bases, and 11 bases lay outside the gene matches. Germline V lookup: CDR1 MGHRA, CDR2 YSYEKL. The CDR3 covers 17 residues. CDR3 region: CASSHLFVGGSSYEQYF. The CDR3, as DNA: TGCGCCAGCAGCCACCTCTTCGTCGGGGGGAGCTCCTACGAGCAGTACTTC.

The CDR3 loop is CASSYFPAGQGGEQFF. The CDR3 DNA reads as TGTGCCAGCAGTTACTTCCCCGCGGGACAGGGCGGGGAGCAGTTCTTC. The rearrangement links TRBV6-5 to TRBJ2-1; 9 bases agree with TRBD1. Germline CDR1 and CDR2: MNHEY and SVGAGI. V shed 1 base, J shed 10 bases, and the junction held 11 bases outside the gene matches. This CDR3 is built from 16 residues.

The genes are TRBV4-2 and TRBJ1-4; D ambiguous. Germline values: CDR1 LGHNA, CDR2 YNFKEQ. Trimming shortened V by 1 base and J by 4 bases, and 7 bases separated the two germline ends. The CDR3 extends over 14 amino acids. CDR3 region: CASSQVGDNEKLFF. DNA for the CDR3: TGTGCCAGCAGCCAAGTGGGAGATAATGAAAAACTGTTTTTT.